What follows describes a single T cell receptor beta chain. Under the authors' procedure: Estimation of nucleated cell counts relied on the amplification of reference gene primers. Profiling relied on immunoSEQ multiplex PCR, and the TCRdb table lists in-frame clones only, not all of them. The V and J calls and clone size were taken over from that table, and D and trimming were inferred from the DNA. The data show 60,000 to 85,000 clones, 86% seen once. The source of the sample is a study of blood T cell repertoires in COVID-19. Study at large: COVID-19 samples from acute and convalescent phases originated in the United States, Italy and Spain. The cDNA or gDNA used as material had been derived from T cells, B-cell-depleted T cells, or PBMCs.

Germline CDR1 and CDR2: SGHAT and FQNNGV. The CDR3 spans 14 residues. Trimming took 3 bases from V and 2 from J, leaving 11 bases between them. This receptor was identified in a human donor in a cohort sampled during active COVID-19. The rearrangement uses TRBV11-2 and TRBJ2-7; maybe TRBD2 (5 bases). The material sequenced was peripheral blood. The CDR3 loop is CASSFGVRPYEQYF. DNA of the CDR3: TGTGCCAGCAGCTTCGGGGTCCGACCCTACGAGCAGTACTTC. The full variable domain, its missing parts supplied by reference TRBV11-2 and TRBJ2-7, is EAGVAQSPRYKIIEKRQSVAFWCNPISGHATLYWYQQILGQGPKLLIQFQNNGVVDDSQLPKDRFSAERLKGVDSTLKIQPAKLEDSAVYLCASSFGVRPYEQYFGPGTRLTVT.